This TCR beta chain derives from a study of blood T cell repertoires in COVID-19. Study as a whole: Spain, Italy and the United States supplied samples that represented acute and convalescent COVID-19. In each case, the material was cDNA or gDNA derived from T cells, B-cell-depleted T cells, or PBMCs.

In the source study's methods: Cell counts per sample came from amplifying reference gene primers. Libraries were prepared by immunoSEQ multiplex PCR; TCRdb keeps only in-frame clonotypes and omits some of them. For V, J and clone size, that table is used; D and trimming come from the DNA. This sample yields about 250,000 clones, of which 65% to 85% are seen a single time; 15% to 17% belongs to the top ten. Germline CDR1 is MDHEN and CDR2 is SYDVKM. V was cut by 4 bases and J by 7 bases, with 19 bases left in between. CDR3 length: 15 amino acids. Enrolled during active infection, Seattle patients were then followed longitudinally.

The sequencing sample was made of peripheral blood. The chain carries TRBV28 and TRBJ2-5; D possibly corresponds to TRBD2 (6 bases). The origin of this receptor is a person between 65 and 79 years old with COVID-19, enrolled during active disease. CDR3 region: CASSSALTRRGTQYF. CDR3 nucleotide sequence: TGTGCCAGCAGTTCCGCACTCACTAGGAGGGGGACCCAGTACTTC.